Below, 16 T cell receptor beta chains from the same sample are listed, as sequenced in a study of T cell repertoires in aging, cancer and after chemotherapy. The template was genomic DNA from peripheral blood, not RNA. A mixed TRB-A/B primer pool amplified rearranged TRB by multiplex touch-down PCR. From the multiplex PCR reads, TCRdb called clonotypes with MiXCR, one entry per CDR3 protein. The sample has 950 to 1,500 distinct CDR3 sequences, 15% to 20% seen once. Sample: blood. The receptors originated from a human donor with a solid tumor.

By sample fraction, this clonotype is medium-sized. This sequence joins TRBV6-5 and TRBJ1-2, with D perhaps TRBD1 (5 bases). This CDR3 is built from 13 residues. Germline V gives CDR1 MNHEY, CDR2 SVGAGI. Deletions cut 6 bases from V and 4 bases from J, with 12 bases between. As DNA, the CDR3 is TGTGCCAGCAGAGGGGCCTTTGGCTATGGCTACACCTTC. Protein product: CASRGAFGYGYTF.

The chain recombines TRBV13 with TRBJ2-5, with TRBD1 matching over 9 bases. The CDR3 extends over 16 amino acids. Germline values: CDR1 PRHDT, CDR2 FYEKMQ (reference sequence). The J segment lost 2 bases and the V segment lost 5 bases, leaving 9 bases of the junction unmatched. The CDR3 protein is CASSDLQGAGQETQYF. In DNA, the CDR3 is TGTGCCAGCAGCGACCTACAGGGGGCCGGTCAAGAGACCCAGTACTTC.

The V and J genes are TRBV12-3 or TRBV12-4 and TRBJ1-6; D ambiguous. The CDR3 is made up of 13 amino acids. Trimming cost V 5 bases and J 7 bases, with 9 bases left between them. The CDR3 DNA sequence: TGTGCCAGCAGTCCCAGCTTAAATTCACCCCTCCACTTT. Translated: CASSPSLNSPLHF.

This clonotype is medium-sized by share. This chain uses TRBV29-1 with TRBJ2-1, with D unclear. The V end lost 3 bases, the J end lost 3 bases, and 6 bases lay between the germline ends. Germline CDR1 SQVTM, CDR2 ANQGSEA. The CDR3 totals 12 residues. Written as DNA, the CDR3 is TGCAGCGTTGATGACGTCTACAATGAGCAGTTCTTC. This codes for CSVDDVYNEQFF.

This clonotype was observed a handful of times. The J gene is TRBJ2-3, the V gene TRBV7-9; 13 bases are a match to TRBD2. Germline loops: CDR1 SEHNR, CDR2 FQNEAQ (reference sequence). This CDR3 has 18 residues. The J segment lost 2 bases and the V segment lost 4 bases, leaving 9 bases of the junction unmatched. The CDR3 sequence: CASSSPQTSGGFTDTQYF. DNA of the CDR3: TGTGCCAGCAGCTCCCCTCAGACTAGCGGGGGGTTCACAGATACGCAGTATTTT.

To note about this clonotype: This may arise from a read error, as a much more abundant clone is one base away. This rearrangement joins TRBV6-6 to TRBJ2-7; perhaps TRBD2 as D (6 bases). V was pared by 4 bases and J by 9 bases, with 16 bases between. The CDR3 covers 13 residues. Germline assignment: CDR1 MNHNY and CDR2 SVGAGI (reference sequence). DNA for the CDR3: TGTGCCAGCAGTTCCGGGAGCGGGTTCGTGCAGTACTTC. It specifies CASSSGSGFVQYF.

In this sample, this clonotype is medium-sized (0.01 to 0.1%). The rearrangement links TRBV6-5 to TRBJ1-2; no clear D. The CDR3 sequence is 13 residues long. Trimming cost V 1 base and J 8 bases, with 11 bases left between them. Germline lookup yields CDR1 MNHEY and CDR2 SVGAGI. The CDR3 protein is CASSYYQAGGYTF. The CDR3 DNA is TGTGCCAGCAGTTACTACCAGGCGGGCGGCTACACCTTC.

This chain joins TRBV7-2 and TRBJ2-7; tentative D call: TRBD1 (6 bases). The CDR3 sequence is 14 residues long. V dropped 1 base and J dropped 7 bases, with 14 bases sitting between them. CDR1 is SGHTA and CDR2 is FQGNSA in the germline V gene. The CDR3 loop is CASSLDPPQGEQYF. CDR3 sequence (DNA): TGTGCCAGCAGCTTAGACCCCCCCCAGGGGGAGCAGTACTTC.

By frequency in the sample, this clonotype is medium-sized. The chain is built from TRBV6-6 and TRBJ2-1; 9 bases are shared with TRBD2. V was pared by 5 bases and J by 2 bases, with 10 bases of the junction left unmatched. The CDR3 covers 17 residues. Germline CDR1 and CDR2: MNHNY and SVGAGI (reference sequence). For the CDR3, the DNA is TGTGCCAGCAGTATAGCGACCGGGACTAGCACCTACAATGAGCAGTTCTTC. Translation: CASSIATGTSTYNEQFF.

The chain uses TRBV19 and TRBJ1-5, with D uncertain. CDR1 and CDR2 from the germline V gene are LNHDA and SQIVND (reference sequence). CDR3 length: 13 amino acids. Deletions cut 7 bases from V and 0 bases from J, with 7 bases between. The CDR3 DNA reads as TGTGCCAGTAACCGGACTAGCAATCAGCCCCAGCATTTT. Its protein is CASNRTSNQPQHF. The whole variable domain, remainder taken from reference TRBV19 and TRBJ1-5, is DGGITQSPKYLFRKEGQNVTLSCEQNLNHDAMYWYRQDPGQGLRLIYYSQIVNDFQKGDIAEGYSVSREKKESFPLTVTSAQKNPTAFYLCASNRTSNQPQHFGDGTRLSIL.

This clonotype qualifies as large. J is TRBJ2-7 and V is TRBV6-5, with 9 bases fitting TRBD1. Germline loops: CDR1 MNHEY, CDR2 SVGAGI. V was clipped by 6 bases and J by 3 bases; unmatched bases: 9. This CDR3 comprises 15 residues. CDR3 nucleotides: TGTGCCAGCAGCCCAGGGGGACAGGGATTCTACGAGCAGTACTTC. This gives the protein CASSPGGQGFYEQYF.

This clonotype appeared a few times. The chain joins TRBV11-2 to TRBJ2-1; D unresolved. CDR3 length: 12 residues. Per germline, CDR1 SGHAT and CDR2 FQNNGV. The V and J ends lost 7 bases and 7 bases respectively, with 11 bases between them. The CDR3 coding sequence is TGTGCCAGCACCCCTCCCGGGAATGAGCAGTTCTTC. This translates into CASTPPGNEQFF.

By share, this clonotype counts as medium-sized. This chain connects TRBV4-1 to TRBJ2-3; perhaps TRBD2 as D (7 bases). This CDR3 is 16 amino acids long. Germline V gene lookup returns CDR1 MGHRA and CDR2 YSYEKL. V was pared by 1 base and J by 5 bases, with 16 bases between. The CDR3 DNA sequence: TGCGCCAGCAGCCAAGTATCAAACAGGGAGGGAGATACGCAGTATTTT. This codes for CASSQVSNREGDTQYF.

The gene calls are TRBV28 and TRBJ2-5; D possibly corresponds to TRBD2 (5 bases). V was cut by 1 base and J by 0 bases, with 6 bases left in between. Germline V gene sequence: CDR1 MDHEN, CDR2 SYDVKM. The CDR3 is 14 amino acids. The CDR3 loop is CASSLSGYQETQYF. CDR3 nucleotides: TGTGCCAGCAGTTTATCGGGGTACCAAGAGACCCAGTACTTC.

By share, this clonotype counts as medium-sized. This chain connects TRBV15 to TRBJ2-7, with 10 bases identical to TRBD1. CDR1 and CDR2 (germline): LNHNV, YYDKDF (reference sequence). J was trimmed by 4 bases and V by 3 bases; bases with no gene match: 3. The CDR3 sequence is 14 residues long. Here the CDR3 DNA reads TGTGCCACCAGCAGCGGACAGGGGGAATACGAGCAGTACTTC. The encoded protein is CATSSGQGEYEQYF.

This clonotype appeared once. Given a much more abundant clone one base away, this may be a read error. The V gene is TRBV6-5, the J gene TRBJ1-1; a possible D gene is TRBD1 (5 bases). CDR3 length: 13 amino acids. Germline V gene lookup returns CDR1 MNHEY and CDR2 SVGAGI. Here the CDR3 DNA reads TGTGCCAGCAGGGCAGGGATGAACACTAAAGCTTTCTTT. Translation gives CASRAGMNTKAFF.